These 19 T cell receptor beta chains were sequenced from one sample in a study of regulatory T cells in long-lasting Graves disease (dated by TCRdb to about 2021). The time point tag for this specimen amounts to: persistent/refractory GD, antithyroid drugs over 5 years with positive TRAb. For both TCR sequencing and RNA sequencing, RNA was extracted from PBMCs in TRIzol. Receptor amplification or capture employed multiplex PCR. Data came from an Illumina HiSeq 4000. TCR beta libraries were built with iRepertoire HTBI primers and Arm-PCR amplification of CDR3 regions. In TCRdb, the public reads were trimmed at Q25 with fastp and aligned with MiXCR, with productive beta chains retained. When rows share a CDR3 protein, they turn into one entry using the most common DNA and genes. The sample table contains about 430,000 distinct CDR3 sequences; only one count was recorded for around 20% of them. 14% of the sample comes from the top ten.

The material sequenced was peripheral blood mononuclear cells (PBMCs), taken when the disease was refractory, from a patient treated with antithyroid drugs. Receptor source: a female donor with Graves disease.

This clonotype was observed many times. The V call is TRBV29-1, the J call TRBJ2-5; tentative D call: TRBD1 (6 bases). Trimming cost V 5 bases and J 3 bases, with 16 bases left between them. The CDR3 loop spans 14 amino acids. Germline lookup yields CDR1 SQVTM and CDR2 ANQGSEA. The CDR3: CSVIQGLEKETQYF. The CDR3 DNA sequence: TGCAGCGTTATTCAGGGGCTAGAGAAAGAGACCCAGTACTTC.

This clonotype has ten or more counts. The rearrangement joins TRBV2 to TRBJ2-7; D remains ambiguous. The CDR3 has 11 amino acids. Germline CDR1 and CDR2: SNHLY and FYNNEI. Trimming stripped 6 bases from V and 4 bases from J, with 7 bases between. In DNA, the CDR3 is TGTGCCAGCAGCGGTATATACGAGCAGTACTTC. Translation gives CASSGIYEQYF.

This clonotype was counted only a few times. CDR3 protein: CSARTGQSNYGYTF. Here the CDR3 DNA reads TGCAGTGCTAGGACGGGACAGAGTAACTATGGCTACACCTTC. The V call is TRBV20-1, the J call TRBJ1-2; 7 bases align to TRBD1. The CDR3 sequence is 14 residues long. Germline values: CDR1 DFQATT, CDR2 SNEGSKA (reference sequence). The junction had 5 bases not matched to a gene; V was cut back by 3 bases and J by 1 base.

CDR3 in amino acids: CASIRHPNTEAFF. Written as DNA, the CDR3 is TGTGCCAGCATTAGACATCCGAACACTGAAGCTTTCTTT. The rearrangement joins TRBV6-2 or TRBV6-3 to TRBJ1-1; D ambiguous. This CDR3 spans 13 amino acids. The germline V gene encodes CDR1 MNHEY and CDR2 SVGEGT. Trimming left V 7 bases short and J 1 base short, with 10 bases between.

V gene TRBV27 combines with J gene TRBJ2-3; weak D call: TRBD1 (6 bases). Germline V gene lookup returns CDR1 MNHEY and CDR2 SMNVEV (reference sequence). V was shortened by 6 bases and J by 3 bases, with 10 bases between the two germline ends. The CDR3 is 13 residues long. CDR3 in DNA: TGTGCCAGCAGATTTCAGGGGACAGATACGCAGTATTTT. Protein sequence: CASRFQGTDTQYF.

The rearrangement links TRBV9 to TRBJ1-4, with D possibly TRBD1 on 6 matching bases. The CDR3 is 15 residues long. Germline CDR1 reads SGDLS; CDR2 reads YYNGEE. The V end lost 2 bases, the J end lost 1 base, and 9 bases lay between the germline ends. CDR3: CASSVGGQTNEKLFF. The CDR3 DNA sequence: TGTGCCAGCAGCGTCGGGGGACAAACTAATGAAAAACTGTTTTTT.

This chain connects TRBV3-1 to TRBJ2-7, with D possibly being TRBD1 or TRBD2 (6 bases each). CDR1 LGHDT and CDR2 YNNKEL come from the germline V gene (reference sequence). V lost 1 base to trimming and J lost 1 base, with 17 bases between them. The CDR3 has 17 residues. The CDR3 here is CASSQGGLGGGSYEQYF. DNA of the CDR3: TGTGCCAGCAGCCAAGGTGGCTTAGGGGGAGGATCCTACGAGCAGTACTTC.

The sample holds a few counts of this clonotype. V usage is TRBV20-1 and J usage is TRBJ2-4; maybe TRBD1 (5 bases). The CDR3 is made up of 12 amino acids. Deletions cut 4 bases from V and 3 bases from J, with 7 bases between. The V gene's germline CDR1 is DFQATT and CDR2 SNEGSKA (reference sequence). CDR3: CSAIGHKNIQYF. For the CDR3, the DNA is TGCAGTGCTATAGGACACAAAAACATTCAGTACTTC.

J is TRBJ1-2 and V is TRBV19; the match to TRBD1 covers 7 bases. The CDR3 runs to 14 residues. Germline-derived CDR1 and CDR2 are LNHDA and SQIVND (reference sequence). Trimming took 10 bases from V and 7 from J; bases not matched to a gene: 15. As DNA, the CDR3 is TGTGCCACGGGACAGATGAACTTAGGATCTGGCTACACCTTC. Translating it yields CATGQMNLGSGYTF.

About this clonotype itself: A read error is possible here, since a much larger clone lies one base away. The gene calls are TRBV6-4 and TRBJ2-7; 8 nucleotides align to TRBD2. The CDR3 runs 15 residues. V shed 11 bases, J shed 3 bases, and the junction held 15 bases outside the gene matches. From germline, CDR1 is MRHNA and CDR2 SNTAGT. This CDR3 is CAGKGAGAIFYEQYF. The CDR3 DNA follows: TGTGCCGGCAAAGGAGCGGGAGCCATATTCTACGAGCAGTACTTC.

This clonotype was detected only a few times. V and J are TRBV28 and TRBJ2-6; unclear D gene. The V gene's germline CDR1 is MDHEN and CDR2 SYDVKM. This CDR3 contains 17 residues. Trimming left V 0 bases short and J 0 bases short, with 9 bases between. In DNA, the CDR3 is TGTGCCAGCAGTTTATGTAGTTCCTGCTCTGGGGCCAACGTCCTGACTTTC. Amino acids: CASSLCSSCSGANVLTF.

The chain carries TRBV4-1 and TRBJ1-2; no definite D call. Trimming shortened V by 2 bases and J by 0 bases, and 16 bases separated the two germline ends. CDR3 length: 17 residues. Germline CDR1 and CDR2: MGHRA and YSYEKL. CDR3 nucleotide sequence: TGCGCCAGCAGCCAAACTGTAGCCAGGATAGCTAACTATGGCTACACCTTC. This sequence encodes CASSQTVARIANYGYTF.

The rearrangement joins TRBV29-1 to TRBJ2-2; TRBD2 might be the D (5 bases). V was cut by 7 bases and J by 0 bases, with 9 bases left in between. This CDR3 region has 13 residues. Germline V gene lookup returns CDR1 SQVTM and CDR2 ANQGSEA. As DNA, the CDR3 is TGCAGCGCTACACTAGCGAACACCGGGGAGCTGTTTTTT. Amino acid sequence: CSATLANTGELFF.

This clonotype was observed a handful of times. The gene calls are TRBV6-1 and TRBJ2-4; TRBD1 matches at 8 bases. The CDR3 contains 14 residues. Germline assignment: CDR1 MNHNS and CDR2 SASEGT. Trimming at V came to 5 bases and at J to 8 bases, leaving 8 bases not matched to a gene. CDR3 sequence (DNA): TGTGCCAGCAGTCACCGGGACAGGAAAGACATTCAGTACTTC. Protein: CASSHRDRKDIQYF.

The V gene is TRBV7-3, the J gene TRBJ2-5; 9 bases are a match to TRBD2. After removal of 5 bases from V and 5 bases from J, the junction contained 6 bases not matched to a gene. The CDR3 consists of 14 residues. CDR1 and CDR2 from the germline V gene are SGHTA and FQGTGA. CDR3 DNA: TGTGCCAGCAGCCCCAATAGCGGGAGTGAGACCCAGTACTTC. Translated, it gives CASSPNSGSETQYF. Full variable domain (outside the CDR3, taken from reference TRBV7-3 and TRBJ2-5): GAGVSQTPSNKVTEKGKYVELRCDPISGHTALYWYRQSLGQGPEFLIYFQGTGAADDSGLPNDRFFAVRPEGSVSTLKIQRTERGDSAVYLCASSPNSGSETQYFGPGTRLLVL.

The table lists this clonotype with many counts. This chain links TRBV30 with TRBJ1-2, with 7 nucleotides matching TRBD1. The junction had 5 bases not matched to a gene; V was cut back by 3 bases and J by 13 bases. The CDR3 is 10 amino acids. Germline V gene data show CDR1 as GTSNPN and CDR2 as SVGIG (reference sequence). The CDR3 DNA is TGTGCCTGGAGGGGACAGAGTCCCACCTTC. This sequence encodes CAWRGQSPTF.

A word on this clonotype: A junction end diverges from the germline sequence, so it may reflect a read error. This CDR3 reads CASSDSGGSSYNEQFF. The CDR3 DNA follows: TGTGCCAGCAGTGACTCTGGCGGGAGCTCCTACAATGAGCAGTTCTTC. V is TRBV6-2 or TRBV6-3 and J is TRBJ2-1, with 7 bases lining up with TRBD2. Germline-derived CDR1 and CDR2 are MNHEY and SVGEGT. The CDR3 runs 16 residues.

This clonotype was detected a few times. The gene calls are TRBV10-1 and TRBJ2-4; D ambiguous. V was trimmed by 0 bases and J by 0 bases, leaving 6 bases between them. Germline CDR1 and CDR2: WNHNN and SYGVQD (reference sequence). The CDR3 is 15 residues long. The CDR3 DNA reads TGCGCCAGCAGTGAGTCCACAGAAGCCAAAAACATTCAGTACTTC. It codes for CASSESTEAKNIQYF.

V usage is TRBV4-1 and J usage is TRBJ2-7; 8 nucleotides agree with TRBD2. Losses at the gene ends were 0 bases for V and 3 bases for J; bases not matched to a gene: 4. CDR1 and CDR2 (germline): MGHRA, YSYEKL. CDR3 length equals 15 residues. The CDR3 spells CASSQEEAGDYEQYF. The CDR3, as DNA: TGCGCCAGCAGCCAAGAAGAAGCGGGGGACTACGAGCAGTACTTC.